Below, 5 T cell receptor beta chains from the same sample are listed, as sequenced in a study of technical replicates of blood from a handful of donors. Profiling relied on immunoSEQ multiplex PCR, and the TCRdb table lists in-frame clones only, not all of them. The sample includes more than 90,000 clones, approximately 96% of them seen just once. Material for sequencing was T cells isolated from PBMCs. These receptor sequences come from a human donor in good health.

CDR3 region: CASSLGDSSYNEQFF. As DNA, the CDR3 is TGCGCCAGCAGCTTGGGGGACAGCTCCTACAATGAGCAGTTCTTC. The chain joins TRBV5-1 to TRBJ2-1; TRBD1 agrees at 7 bases. The ends lost 0 bases at V and 0 bases at J; junction bases unmatched: 0. Per the germline V gene, CDR1 is SGHRS and CDR2 is YFSETQ. This CDR3 is 15 amino acids long.

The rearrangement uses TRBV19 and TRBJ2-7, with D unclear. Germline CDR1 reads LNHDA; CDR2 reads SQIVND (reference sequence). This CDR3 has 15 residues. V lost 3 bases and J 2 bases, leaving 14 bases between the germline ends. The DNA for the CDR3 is TGTGCCAGTAGTATTCGCTCAGGTGTTACCTACGAGCAGTACTTC. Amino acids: CASSIRSGVTYEQYF.

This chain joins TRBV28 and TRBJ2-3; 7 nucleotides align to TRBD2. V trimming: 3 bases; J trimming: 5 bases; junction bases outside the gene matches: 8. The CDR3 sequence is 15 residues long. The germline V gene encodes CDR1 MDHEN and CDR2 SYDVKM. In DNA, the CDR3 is TGTGCCAGCAGTTTTGAGAGACTAGCAAGAGATACGCAGTATTTT. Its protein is CASSFERLARDTQYF.

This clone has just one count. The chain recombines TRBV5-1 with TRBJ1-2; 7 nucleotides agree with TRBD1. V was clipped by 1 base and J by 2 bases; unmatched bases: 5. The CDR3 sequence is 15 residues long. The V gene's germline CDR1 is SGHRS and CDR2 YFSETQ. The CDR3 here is CASSLSRGSNYGYTF. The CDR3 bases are TGCGCCAGCAGCTTGTCCAGGGGGAGCAACTATGGCTACACCTTC.

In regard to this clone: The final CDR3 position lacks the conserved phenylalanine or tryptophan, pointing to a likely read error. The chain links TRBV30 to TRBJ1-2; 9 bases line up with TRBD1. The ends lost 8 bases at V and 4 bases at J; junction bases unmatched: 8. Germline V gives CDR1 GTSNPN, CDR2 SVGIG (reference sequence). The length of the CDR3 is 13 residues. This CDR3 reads CAVKGQGIYGYTL. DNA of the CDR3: TGTGCCGTAAAAGGACAGGGGATCTATGGCTACACCCTC.